The present TCR beta chain was sequenced within a study of T cell clones after liver transplantation. General study points: Migration into the graft, not deletion, may explain lost graft donor-reactive T cells. Circulating graft-donor-reactive CD4 TCRbeta sequences fell significantly post-transplant in most of the 8 subjects.

Turning to this clone: What it recognizes is unknown.

Unstimulated PBMCs were sorted into CD3+CD4+ and CD3+CD8+ populations. Only in-frame clones appear in the TCRdb table, and some are missing; sequencing was by immunoSEQ multiplex PCR. The repertoire holds 80,000 or so clones, with roughly 80% as singletons. The sample here was CD4+ T cells from blood, taken around 42 months after liver transplant. This receptor was taken from a human patient who received a liver transplant. Some T cells may be transferred from the graft donor.

CDR3 nucleotide sequence: TGCGCCAGCAGCTACGGACAGGTAGGGACAGATACGCAGTATTTT. Its translation is CASSYGQVGTDTQYF. The chain carries TRBV5-1 and TRBJ2-3, with 7 bases aligning to TRBD1. V gave up 3 bases and J gave up 3 bases; unmatched junction bases: 7. The CDR3 has 15 amino acids. CDR1 and CDR2 from the germline V gene are SGHRS and YFSETQ.